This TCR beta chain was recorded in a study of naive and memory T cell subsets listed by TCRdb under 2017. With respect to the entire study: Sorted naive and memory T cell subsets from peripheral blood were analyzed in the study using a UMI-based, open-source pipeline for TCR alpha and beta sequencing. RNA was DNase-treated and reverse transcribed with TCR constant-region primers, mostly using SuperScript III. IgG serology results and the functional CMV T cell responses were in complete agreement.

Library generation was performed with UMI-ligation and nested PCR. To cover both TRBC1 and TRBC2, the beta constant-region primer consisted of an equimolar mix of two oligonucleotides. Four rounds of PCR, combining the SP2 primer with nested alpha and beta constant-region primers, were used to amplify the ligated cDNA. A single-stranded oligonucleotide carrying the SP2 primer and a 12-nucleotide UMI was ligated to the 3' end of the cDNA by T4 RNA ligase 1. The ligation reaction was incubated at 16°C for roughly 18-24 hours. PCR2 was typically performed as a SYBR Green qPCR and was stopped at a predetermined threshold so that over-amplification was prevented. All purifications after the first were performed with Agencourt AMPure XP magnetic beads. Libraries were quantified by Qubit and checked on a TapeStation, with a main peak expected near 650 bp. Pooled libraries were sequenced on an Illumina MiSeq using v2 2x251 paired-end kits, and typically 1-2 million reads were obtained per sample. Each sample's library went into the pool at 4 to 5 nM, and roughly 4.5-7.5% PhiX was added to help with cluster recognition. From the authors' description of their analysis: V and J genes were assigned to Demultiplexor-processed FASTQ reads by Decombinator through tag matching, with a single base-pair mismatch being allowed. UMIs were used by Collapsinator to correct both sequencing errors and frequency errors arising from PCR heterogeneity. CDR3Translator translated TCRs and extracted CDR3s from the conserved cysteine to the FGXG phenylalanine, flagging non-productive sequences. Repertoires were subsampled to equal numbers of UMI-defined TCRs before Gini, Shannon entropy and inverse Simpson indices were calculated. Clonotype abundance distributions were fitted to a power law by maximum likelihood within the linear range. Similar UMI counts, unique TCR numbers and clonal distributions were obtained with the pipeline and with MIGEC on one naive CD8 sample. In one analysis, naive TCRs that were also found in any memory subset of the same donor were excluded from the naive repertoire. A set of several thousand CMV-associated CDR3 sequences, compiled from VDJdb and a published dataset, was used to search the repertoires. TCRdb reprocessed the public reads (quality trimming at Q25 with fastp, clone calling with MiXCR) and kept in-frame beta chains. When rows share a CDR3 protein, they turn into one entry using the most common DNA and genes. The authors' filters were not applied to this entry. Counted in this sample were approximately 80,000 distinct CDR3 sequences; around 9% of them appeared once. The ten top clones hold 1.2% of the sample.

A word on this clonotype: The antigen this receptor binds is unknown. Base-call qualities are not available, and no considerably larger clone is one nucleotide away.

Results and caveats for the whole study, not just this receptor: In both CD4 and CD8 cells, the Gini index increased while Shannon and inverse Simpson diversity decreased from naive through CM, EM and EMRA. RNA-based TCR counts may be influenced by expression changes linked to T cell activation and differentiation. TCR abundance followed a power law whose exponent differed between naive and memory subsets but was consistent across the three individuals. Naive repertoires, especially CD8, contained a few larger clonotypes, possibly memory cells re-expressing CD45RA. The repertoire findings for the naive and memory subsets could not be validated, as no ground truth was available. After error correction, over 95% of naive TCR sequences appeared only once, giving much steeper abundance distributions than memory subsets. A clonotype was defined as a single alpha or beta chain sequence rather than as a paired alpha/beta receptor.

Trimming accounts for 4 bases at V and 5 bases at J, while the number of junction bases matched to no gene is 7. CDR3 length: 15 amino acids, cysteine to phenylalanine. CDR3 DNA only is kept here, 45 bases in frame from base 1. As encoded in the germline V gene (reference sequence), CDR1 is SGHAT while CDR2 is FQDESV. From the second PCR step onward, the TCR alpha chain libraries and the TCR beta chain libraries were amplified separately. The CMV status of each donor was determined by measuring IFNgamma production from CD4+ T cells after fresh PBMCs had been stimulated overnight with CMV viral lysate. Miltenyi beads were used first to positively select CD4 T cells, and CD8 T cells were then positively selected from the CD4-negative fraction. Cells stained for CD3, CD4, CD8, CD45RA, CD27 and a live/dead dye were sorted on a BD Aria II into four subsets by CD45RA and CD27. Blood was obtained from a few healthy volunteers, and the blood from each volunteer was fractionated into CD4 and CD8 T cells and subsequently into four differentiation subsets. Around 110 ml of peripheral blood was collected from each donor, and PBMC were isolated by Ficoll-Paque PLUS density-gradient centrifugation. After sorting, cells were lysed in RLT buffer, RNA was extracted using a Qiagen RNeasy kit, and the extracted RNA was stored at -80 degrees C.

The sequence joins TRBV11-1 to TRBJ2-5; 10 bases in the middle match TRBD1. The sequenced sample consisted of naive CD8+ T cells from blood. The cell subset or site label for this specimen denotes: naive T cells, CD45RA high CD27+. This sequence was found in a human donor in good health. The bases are TGTGCCAGCAGCTCGCCGGGACAGGGGAGCGAGACCCAGTACTTC. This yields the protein CASSSPGQGSETQYF.